The entry below describes one TCR beta chain. Its specific antigen is unknown. Base quality data are lacking; no much larger clone is found one base away. The trim is 5 bases for V and 2 bases for J, with a gap of 14 bases between the germline ends. Looking up the germline V gene (reference sequence) yields CDR1 SGHNT and CDR2 YYREEE. Counted from cysteine to phenylalanine, this CDR3 has 14 amino acids. Only the CDR3 DNA stays, 42 bases, in frame from base 1. The source of the sample is a study of STAT5B mutations in CD4+ large granular lymphocyte leukemia (dated by TCRdb to between 2021 and 2024). Regarding the research as a whole: Among the healthy controls, the CDR3 'QG' motif was associated with a particular HLA allele. The study compared the TCRbeta repertoires of patients with CD4+ T-cell large granular lymphocyte leukemia against those of healthy blood donors. Flow cytometry performed on FACSCanto II or FACSVerse showed that the purified fractions had more than 95% purity among lymphocytes. Study-level results and caveats: Compared with healthy CD4+ repertoires, CD4-sorted patient repertoires appeared more clonal, and this difference remained even after the putative leukemic clones were removed. Each patient's main leukemic clonotypes were private, but roughly 25% of these clonotypes showed up at low frequency in the non-leukemic repertoires of other patients. The data were not HLA-matched, and the relatively small sample size could explain the higher clonality seen in CD4+ compared with CD8+ T-LGLL. TRBV06-family usage was enriched among the top patient clones (8/27) compared with healthy controls (2/35).

The immunoSEQ assay at survey resolution was applied to genomic DNA for sequencing of TCRbeta rearrangements. The published analysis was carried out like this. In the TCR sequencing data, the lowest productive clonotype frequency that could be detected was 2.59 x 10-5. Only productive TCRbeta rearrangements, defined as complete and in-frame sequences, were included in the analyses. Clonality for each sample was calculated as Simpson clonality in the immunoSEQ Analyzer version 3.0. Clones were binned by frequency as very rare, small, medium, large (1-20%) or hyperexpanded (>20%). Generation probabilities were estimated with OLGA 1.2.3, V-gene circos plots were generated with VDJtools, specificities were searched for in VDJdb, and CDR3 motifs were identified with GLIPH. What TCRdb holds here is the immuneACCESS table cut down to in-frame rearrangements. Part of the clones is not present; checked against another copy, under half of the missing clones reflect an unresolved V gene, and the others are unexplained. That table is the source of V, J and clone size, and D and trimming were worked out from the DNA. This sample gives about 24,000 clones in total; 55% to 75% of them show up just once. Jointly, the top ten make up 0.65% of the sample.

Buffy coats from 37 blood donors, supplied by the Finnish Red Cross blood service, were used as healthy controls. All TCR-sequenced material derived from peripheral blood: patient blood samples and healthy donor buffy coats. Ficoll-Hypaque gradient centrifugation was used to isolate peripheral blood mononuclear cells. For the healthy controls, CD4+ cells were obtained from buffy coats by magnetic purification. Genomic DNA was extracted using the Gentra Puregene Cell and Tissue kit, and a Qubit 2.0 fluorometer was used to quantify it. The source is a human donor in good health. The sequenced sample consisted of CD4+ T cells from blood buffy coats. The chain employs TRBV5-4 and TRBJ2-7; TRBD1 is a possible D gene, resting on 6 matching bases. CDR3 sequence: CASRSLDSTYEQYF. The bases are TGTGCCAGCAGAAGCTTGGACAGTACCTACGAGCAGTACTTC.